This T cell receptor beta chain was captured in a study of T cell responses to AZD1222 COVID-19 vaccine. Study findings and constraints: Most donors were white British, females outnumbered males, and clonal diversity was possibly underestimated. Spike-specific TCR breadth and depth both grew after two AZD1222 doses. Across spike, vaccine-associated CD4 TCRs were found, dominant at 160-218 and 743-854.

Sequencing used immunoSEQ multiplex PCR; TCRdb keeps in-frame clones, though not all of them. The sample holds approximately 130,000 clones, 88% seen once. Germline CDR1 and CDR2: MNHEY and SMNVEV (reference sequence). Trimming at V came to 8 bases and at J to 5 bases, leaving 5 bases not matched to a gene. The CDR3 consists of 13 residues. Regarding this clone: The antigen is undetermined.

The sequenced sample was peripheral blood, obtained 28 days after the second AZD1222 dose. This clonotype was obtained from an adult who received the AZD1222 COVID-19 vaccine. The chain combines TRBV27 with TRBJ2-3; 9 nucleotides match TRBD2. CDR3: CASCPLAGDTQYF. DNA of the CDR3: TGTGCCAGCTGCCCACTAGCGGGAGATACGCAGTATTTT.